These 15 T cell receptor beta chains originate from one sample sequenced in a study of regulatory T cells in long-lasting Graves disease. Specified time point: persistent/refractory GD, antithyroid drugs over 5 years with positive TRAb. Extracted PBMC RNA gave rise to the TCR library. For TCR beta, libraries came from iRepertoire HTBI primers and Arm-PCR of CDR3 regions. TCRdb itself ran the multiplex PCR reads through MiXCR, one entry per CDR3 protein. The sample has roughly 700,000 distinct CDR3 sequences, roughly 30% seen once. Here the sequenced sample was peripheral blood mononuclear cells (PBMCs), taken when the disease was refractory, from a patient treated with antithyroid drugs. These receptors originate from a female donor with Graves disease.

The CDR3, as DNA: TGTGCCAGCAGGCCTGAGACCCCGAACACTGAAGCTTTCTTT. This codes for CASRPETPNTEAFF. The V and J genes are TRBV14 and TRBJ1-1; D gene unclear. This CDR3 spans 14 amino acids. The V end was cut by 6 bases, the J end by 1 base, with 12 bases between. The germline gives CDR1 SGHDN, CDR2 FVKESK.

The chain couples TRBV6-1 to TRBJ2-7; D tentatively fits TRBD1 or TRBD2 (5 bases each). Germline CDR1 is MNHNS and CDR2 is SASEGT. CDR3 size: 15 residues. Deletions cut 6 bases from V and 2 bases from J, with 17 bases between. This CDR3 is CASRERTIRAYEQYF. CDR3 nucleotides: TGTGCCAGCAGGGAGCGGACAATCCGGGCCTACGAGCAGTACTTC.

The sample holds many counts of this clonotype. The chain is built from TRBV15 and TRBJ1-4, with 11 bases matching TRBD1. Trimming took 2 bases from V and 5 from J; bases not matched to a gene: 1. CDR1 and CDR2 from the germline V gene are LNHNV and YYDKDF (reference sequence). The CDR3 runs to 15 residues. The CDR3 protein is CATSRRTGGNEKLFF. The CDR3 nucleotides are TGTGCCACCAGCAGACGGACAGGGGGCAATGAAAAACTGTTTTTT.

The gene calls are TRBV19 and TRBJ1-1; D not resolved. The CDR3 spans 15 residues. Germline loops: CDR1 LNHDA, CDR2 SQIVND (reference sequence). Between the trimmed V and J ends, which lost 7 bases and 6 bases, there was a span of 21 bases. CDR3 coding DNA: TGTGCCAGTAAGGACGGCGTAAGGGTCGTGGCTGAAGCTTTCTTT. This encodes CASKDGVRVVAEAFF.

This clonotype was observed at least ten times. The CDR3 DNA follows: TGTGCCAGCAGTTTAGTGGTGGGGGATCGTGGCTACACCTTC. Residues: CASSLVVGDRGYTF. V and J are TRBV12-3 or TRBV12-4 and TRBJ1-2; TRBD1 is a possible D gene (5 bases). This CDR3 contains 14 residues. Trimming cost V 1 base and J 7 bases, with 13 bases left between them.

The V and J genes are TRBV19 and TRBJ1-1, with D possibly TRBD1 on 5 matching bases. V lost 6 bases and J 8 bases, leaving 7 bases between the germline ends. Germline V gene sequence: CDR1 LNHDA, CDR2 SQIVND (reference sequence). The CDR3 spans 10 residues. CDR3 residues: CASRRDEAFF. For the CDR3, the DNA is TGTGCCAGTAGGCGGGACGAAGCTTTCTTT.

The chain uses TRBV2 and TRBJ1-3; no clear D gene. CDR1 and CDR2 from the germline V gene are SNHLY and FYNNEI. CDR3 length equals 16 residues. Trimming removed 7 bases from V and 0 bases from J, with 16 bases in between. The CDR3 region has the DNA TGTGCCAGCACTTCAACGTCGGGTTCCTCTGGAAACACCATATATTTT. As protein: CASTSTSGSSGNTIYF.

This clonotype appeared a single time. This chain links TRBV9 with TRBJ1-2; maybe TRBD1 (5 bases). The V end was cut by 4 bases, the J end by 3 bases, with 13 bases between. The CDR3 contains 14 residues. Germline CDR1 and CDR2: SGDLS and YYNGEE. The CDR3 DNA sequence: TGTGCCAGCAGCACCATCGGAGGGGACTATGGCTACACCTTC. Residues: CASSTIGGDYGYTF.

The J gene is TRBJ2-7, the V gene TRBV6-1; TRBD1 is a possible D gene (6 bases). Germline assignment: CDR1 MNHNS and CDR2 SASEGT. CDR3 length: 13 amino acids. Trimming removed 6 bases at V and 2 bases at J, with 11 bases between. The CDR3 loop is CASRRTVAYEQYF. CDR3 sequence (DNA): TGTGCCAGCAGGAGGACAGTAGCCTACGAGCAGTACTTC.

The J gene is TRBJ1-1, the V gene TRBV6-1; D call uncertain. Trimming removed 0 bases from V and 4 bases from J, with 12 bases in between. Germline V CDR1 and CDR2: MNHNS, SASEGT. This CDR3 comprises 15 residues. The CDR3: CASSEAAWAATEAFF. The CDR3 DNA follows: TGTGCCAGCAGTGAAGCAGCGTGGGCGGCCACTGAAGCTTTCTTT.

The chain is built from TRBV2 and TRBJ1-4; 7 bases match TRBD1. CDR3 length: 15 residues. With V trimmed by 3 bases and J by 3 bases, 4 bases remained unmatched. Germline CDR1 and CDR2: SNHLY and FYNNEI. The CDR3 is CASSDGTEANEKLFF. The CDR3 coding sequence is TGTGCCAGCAGTGATGGGACAGAAGCTAATGAAAAACTGTTTTTT.

There are many counts of this clonotype. The V call is TRBV6-1, the J call TRBJ2-7, with 8 bases fitting TRBD1. V shed 6 bases and J 2 bases; nucleotides not matched to a gene: 6. The germline gives CDR1 MNHNS, CDR2 SASEGT. The CDR3 loop spans 14 amino acids. In nucleotides, the CDR3 is TGTGCCAGCAGCGCCGGGACAGGACCCTACGAGCAGTACTTC. Translating it yields CASSAGTGPYEQYF.

This sequence joins TRBV16 and TRBJ2-7; D may be TRBD1 or TRBD2 (5 bases each). CDR3 size: 15 residues. Looked up from germline, CDR1 is KGHSY and CDR2 is FQNENV. The ends were cut back, 4 bases at V and 2 bases at J, with 15 bases in the middle. The CDR3 sequence: CASSPGDPSAYEQYF. The CDR3 DNA sequence: TGTGCCAGCAGCCCCGGGGACCCCTCGGCCTACGAGCAGTACTTC.

Regarding this clonotype: An end of the junction differs from the germline gene, which may be a read error. V and J are TRBV6-1 and TRBJ1-5, with 7 positions matching TRBD1. The CDR3 has 15 amino acids. Germline loops: CDR1 MNHNS, CDR2 SASEGT. This CDR3 is CTSTEYGTVNQPQHF. The CDR3 bases are TGTACCAGTACTGAATACGGGACAGTCAATCAGCCCCAGCATTTT.

V is TRBV19 and J is TRBJ1-5; 9 bases match TRBD1. Germline loops: CDR1 LNHDA, CDR2 SQIVND (reference sequence). The CDR3 has 15 residues. V was pared by 3 bases and J by 7 bases, with 7 bases of the junction left unmatched. For the CDR3, the DNA is TGTGCCAGTAGTATGGGACAGGGTAGCCGGCAGCCCCAGCATTTT. Its protein product is CASSMGQGSRQPQHF.